Described below is a single T cell receptor beta chain sequence and its context. Each CDR3 protein is one row after TCRdb ran MiXCR on the 5' RACE reads. The sample lists 280,000 or so distinct CDR3 sequences, 8.2% occurring once. This specimen comes from a study of T-cell memory formation after mild COVID-19. The CDR3 sequence is 14 residues long. Germline CDR1 reads SEHNR; CDR2 reads FQNEAQ (reference sequence). The ends were cut back, 5 bases at V and 3 bases at J, with 11 bases in the middle. The sample comprised PBMCs or a T cell subset sorted from them (not recorded which). This TCR derives from a young man who had mild COVID-19 (a few samples of this study predate the infection). Cell type and time point are not known. The chain couples TRBV7-9 to TRBJ2-1; D gene ambiguous. CDR3 nucleotides: TGTGCCAGCAGCCCCTTTGGGGTCTACAATGAGCAGTTCTTC. As protein: CASSPFGVYNEQFF.